Only one count was recorded for the clone carrying this T cell receptor beta chain. Method: immunoSEQ multiplex PCR; TCRdb's copy keeps in-frame clones and lacks some. This sample has under 850,000 clones, with approximately 90% found just once. The entry originates in a study of shared T cell receptors in the human thymus. Germline CDR1 is SGDLS and CDR2 is YYNGEE. The CDR3 runs 15 residues. Losses at the gene ends were 3 bases for V and 7 bases for J; bases not matched to a gene: 9. The same sample was also used in a study of human thymus T cells. That paper adds: The source of the thymus tissue was resections taken during corrective heart surgery.

The sequencing input was thymocytes. The sequence derives from a boy under two years old with a congenital heart defect. The rearrangement uses TRBV9 and TRBJ2-7, with 11 bases matching TRBD2. Here the CDR3 DNA reads TGTGCCAGCAGCGCAGATAGCGGGAGGGACGGGGAGCAGTACTTC. This encodes CASSADSGRDGEQYF.